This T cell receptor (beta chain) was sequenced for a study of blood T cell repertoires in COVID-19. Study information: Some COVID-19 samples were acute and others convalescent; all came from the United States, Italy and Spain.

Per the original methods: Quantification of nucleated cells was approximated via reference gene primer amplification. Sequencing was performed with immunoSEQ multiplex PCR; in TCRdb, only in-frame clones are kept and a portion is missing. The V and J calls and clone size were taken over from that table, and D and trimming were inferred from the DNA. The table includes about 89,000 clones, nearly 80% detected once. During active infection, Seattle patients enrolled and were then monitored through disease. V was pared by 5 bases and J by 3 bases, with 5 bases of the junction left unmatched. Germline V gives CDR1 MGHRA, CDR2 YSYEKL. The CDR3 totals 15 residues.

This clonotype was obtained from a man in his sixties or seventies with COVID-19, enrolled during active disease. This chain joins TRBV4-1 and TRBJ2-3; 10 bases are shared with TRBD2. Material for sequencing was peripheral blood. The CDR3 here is CASSRTSGITDTQYF. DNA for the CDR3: TGCGCCAGCAGCAGAACTAGCGGGATAACAGATACGCAGTATTTT.